A selection of T cell receptor beta chains follows, all from one sample in a study of cytomegalovirus exposure and HLA in healthy donors. Profiling relied on immunoSEQ multiplex PCR, and the TCRdb table lists in-frame clones only, not all of them. This sample has around 130,000 clones, with just under 80% found just once. The sample comprised PBMCs. The receptor set was obtained from a woman younger than 35 in good health and CMV-seronegative. CDR3s include the opening cysteine and the closing phenylalanine or tryptophan. D genes are given only for firm matches. Size tells how often a clone was seen (once, few, many) or the class of an expanded clone, and some rows leave it out.

j_gene: TRBJ1-1
v_gene: TRBV5-1
d_gene: TRBD1
len: 14
abundance: -
CDR3aa: CASSAQGVETEAFF
CDR3nt: TGCGCCAGCAGCGCACAGGGGGTAGAAACTGAAGCTTTCTTT

j_gene: TRBJ2-7
v_gene: TRBV7-8
d_gene: TRBD1
len: 15
abundance: -
CDR3aa: CASSSSTGIRGEQYF
CDR3nt: TGTGCCAGCAGCTCATCGACAGGGATAAGAGGCGAGCAGTACTTC

j_gene: TRBJ2-1
v_gene: TRBV15
d_gene: TRBD2
len: 16
abundance: -
CDR3aa: CATSKTLAVTYNEQFF
CDR3nt: TGTGCCACCAGCAAAACTCTAGCGGTTACCTACAATGAGCAGTTCTTC

j_gene: TRBJ2-3
v_gene: TRBV5-6
d_gene: TRBD2
len: 14
abundance: -
CDR3aa: CASSLAGGQDTQYF
CDR3nt: TGTGCCAGCAGCCTAGCGGGAGGACAAGATACGCAGTATTTT

j_gene: TRBJ2-3
v_gene: TRBV29-1
d_gene: TRBD2
len: 13
abundance: -
CDR3aa: CSVAGLAGDTQYF
CDR3nt: TGCAGCGTAGCCGGACTAGCGGGAGATACGCAGTATTTT

j_gene: TRBJ1-5
v_gene: TRBV5-5
d_gene: -
len: 15
abundance: -
CDR3aa: CASSLGSSSTDTQHF
CDR3nt: TGTGCCAGCAGCTTGGGGTCTTCTAGCACAGATACGCAGCATTTT

j_gene: TRBJ2-2
v_gene: TRBV7-2
d_gene: -
len: 15
abundance: once
CDR3aa: CASSLTTGDTGELFF
CDR3nt: TGTGCCAGCAGCTTAACGACAGGCGACACCGGGGAGCTGTTTTTT

j_gene: TRBJ2-7
v_gene: TRBV6-5
d_gene: TRBD2
len: 15
abundance: -
CDR3aa: CASSYVAGSPNEQYF
CDR3nt: TGTGCCAGCAGTTACGTAGCGGGAAGCCCAAACGAGCAGTACTTC

j_gene: TRBJ1-5
v_gene: TRBV30
d_gene: -
len: 13
abundance: -
CDR3aa: CAWSPGVNQPQHF
CDR3nt: TGTGCCTGGAGTCCAGGGGTCAATCAGCCCCAGCATTTT

j_gene: TRBJ1-5
v_gene: TRBV4-1
d_gene: TRBD1
len: 15
abundance: -
CDR3aa: CASSPDRAGFQPQHF
CDR3nt: TGCGCCAGCAGCCCCGACAGGGCAGGATTCCAGCCCCAGCATTTT

j_gene: TRBJ1-4
v_gene: TRBV2
d_gene: -
len: 15
abundance: -
CDR3aa: CASRRRGGGGEKLFF
CDR3nt: TGTGCCAGCAGAAGAAGGGGGGGAGGAGGCGAAAAACTGTTTTTT

j_gene: TRBJ1-1
v_gene: TRBV5-4
d_gene: -
len: 15
abundance: -
CDR3aa: CASSSPAGSDTEAFF
CDR3nt: TGTGCCAGCAGCTCGCCGGCGGGTTCGGACACTGAAGCTTTCTTT

j_gene: TRBJ2-7
v_gene: TRBV2
d_gene: -
len: 16
abundance: -
CDR3aa: CASSVGGGPESYEQYF
CDR3nt: TGTGCCAGCAGTGTAGGGGGAGGGCCGGAATCCTACGAGCAGTACTTC

j_gene: TRBJ2-6
v_gene: TRBV5-4
d_gene: -
len: 17
abundance: -
CDR3aa: CASSSGGLASGANVLTF
CDR3nt: TGTGCCAGCAGCTCCGGGGGGCTCGCCTCTGGGGCCAACGTCCTGACTTTC

j_gene: TRBJ1-5
v_gene: TRBV5-1
d_gene: -
len: 13
abundance: -
CDR3aa: CASSPDSNQPQHF
CDR3nt: TGCGCCAGCAGCCCGGACAGTAATCAGCCCCAGCATTTT

j_gene: TRBJ1-2
v_gene: TRBV19
d_gene: -
len: 14
abundance: -
CDR3aa: CASTLDIANYGYTF
CDR3nt: TGTGCCAGTACCTTGGACATCGCTAACTATGGCTACACCTTC

j_gene: TRBJ1-4
v_gene: TRBV6-6
d_gene: TRBD1
len: 14
abundance: -
CDR3aa: CASKPAGGEEKLFF
CDR3nt: TGTGCCAGCAAACCAGCAGGGGGCGAAGAAAAACTGTTTTTT

j_gene: TRBJ2-1
v_gene: TRBV7-8
d_gene: -
len: 13
abundance: -
CDR3aa: CASRPTVASEQFF
CDR3nt: TGTGCCAGCAGGCCGACTGTGGCTTCTGAGCAGTTCTTC

j_gene: TRBJ2-5
v_gene: TRBV30
d_gene: TRBD2
len: 14
abundance: -
CDR3aa: CAWSVFGGQETQYF
CDR3nt: TGTGCCTGGAGTGTATTCGGGGGGCAAGAGACCCAGTACTTC

j_gene: TRBJ2-3
v_gene: TRBV4-1
d_gene: TRBD2
len: 16
abundance: -
CDR3aa: CASSQELASGTDTQYF
CDR3nt: TGCGCCAGCAGCCAAGAACTGGCTAGCGGGACAGATACGCAGTATTTT

j_gene: TRBJ2-1
v_gene: TRBV10-3
d_gene: TRBD2
len: 14
abundance: -
CDR3aa: CAILGEGGYNEQFF
CDR3nt: TGTGCCATCCTCGGGGAGGGCGGATACAATGAGCAGTTCTTC

j_gene: TRBJ2-1
v_gene: TRBV29-1
d_gene: -
len: 13
abundance: -
CDR3aa: CSVEVTSSNEQFF
CDR3nt: TGCAGCGTTGAAGTCACTAGCAGTAATGAGCAGTTCTTC

j_gene: TRBJ1-2
v_gene: TRBV7-8
d_gene: -
len: 12
abundance: -
CDR3aa: CASSQPPGGYTF
CDR3nt: TGTGCCAGCAGCCAACCCCCCGGTGGCTACACCTTC

j_gene: TRBJ1-1
v_gene: TRBV5-1
d_gene: TRBD1
len: 16
abundance: -
CDR3aa: CASSLGTGLPNIEAFF
CDR3nt: TGCGCCAGCAGCTTGGGGACAGGTCTCCCGAATATAGAAGCTTTCTTT